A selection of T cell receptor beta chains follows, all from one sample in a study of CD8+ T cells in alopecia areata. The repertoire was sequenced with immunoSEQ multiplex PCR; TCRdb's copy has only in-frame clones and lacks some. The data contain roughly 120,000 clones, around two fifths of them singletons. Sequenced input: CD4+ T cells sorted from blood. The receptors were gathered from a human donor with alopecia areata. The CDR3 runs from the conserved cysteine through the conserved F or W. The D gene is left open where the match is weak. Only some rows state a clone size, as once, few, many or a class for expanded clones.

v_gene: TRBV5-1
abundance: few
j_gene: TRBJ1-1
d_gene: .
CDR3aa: CASSWQENTEAFF
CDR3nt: TGCGCCAGCAGTTGGCAGGAGAACACTGAAGCTTTCTTT

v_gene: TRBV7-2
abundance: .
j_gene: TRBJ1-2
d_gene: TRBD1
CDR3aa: CASRKNPRTGTYGYTF
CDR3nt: TGTGCCAGCCGAAAAAACCCCCGGACAGGGACTTATGGCTACACCTTC

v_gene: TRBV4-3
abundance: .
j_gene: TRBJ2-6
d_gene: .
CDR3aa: CASSHGSGANVLTF
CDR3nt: TGCGCCAGCTCACATGGCTCTGGGGCCAACGTCCTGACTTTC

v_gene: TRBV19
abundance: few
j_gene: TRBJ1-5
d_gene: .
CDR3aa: CASSIAPGRGNQPQHF
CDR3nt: TGTGCCAGTAGTATAGCTCCGGGCCGCGGCAATCAGCCCCAGCATTTT

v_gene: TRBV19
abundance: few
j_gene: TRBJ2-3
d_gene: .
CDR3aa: CASGAQGTDTQYF
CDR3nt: TGTGCCAGTGGGGCGCAGGGCACAGATACGCAGTATTTT

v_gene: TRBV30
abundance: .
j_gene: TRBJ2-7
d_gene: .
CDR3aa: CAWSQSSIYEQYF
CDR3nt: TGTGCCTGGAGTCAGTCCTCTATCTACGAGCAGTACTTC

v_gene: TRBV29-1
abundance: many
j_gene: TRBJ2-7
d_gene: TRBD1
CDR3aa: CSVNHRQGYEQYF
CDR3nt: TGCAGCGTGAACCACCGACAGGGCTACGAGCAGTACTTC

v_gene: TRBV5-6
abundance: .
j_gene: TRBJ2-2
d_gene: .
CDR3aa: CASTYTGELFF
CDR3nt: TGTGCCAGCACCTACACCGGGGAGCTGTTTTTT

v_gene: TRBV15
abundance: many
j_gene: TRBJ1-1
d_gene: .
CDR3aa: CATSRDLGNKAFF
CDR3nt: TGTGCCACCAGCAGAGATTTGGGAAACAAAGCTTTCTTT

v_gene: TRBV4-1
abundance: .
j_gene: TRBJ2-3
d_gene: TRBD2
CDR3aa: CASSPERASGRGDTQYF
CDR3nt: TGCGCCAGCAGCCCCGAACGCGCTAGCGGGAGAGGAGATACGCAGTATTTT

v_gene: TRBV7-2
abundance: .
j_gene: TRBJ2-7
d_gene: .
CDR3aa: CASSLVGRGSYEQYF
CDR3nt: TGTGCCAGCAGCTTAGTAGGGCGGGGTTCCTACGAGCAGTACTTC

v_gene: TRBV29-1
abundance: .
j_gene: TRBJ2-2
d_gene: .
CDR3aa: CSVDRVGTGELFF
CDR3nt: TGCAGCGTTGACAGGGTCGGAACCGGGGAGCTGTTTTTT

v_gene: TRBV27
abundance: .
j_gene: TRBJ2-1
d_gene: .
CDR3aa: CASSFHRISSYNEQFF
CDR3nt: TGTGCCAGCAGTTTTCACAGGATTAGCTCCTACAATGAGCAGTTCTTC

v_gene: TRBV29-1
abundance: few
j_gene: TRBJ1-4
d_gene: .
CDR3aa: CSVLGEGSSNEKLFF
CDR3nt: TGCAGCGTTTTAGGGGAAGGTTCCTCTAATGAAAAACTGTTTTTT